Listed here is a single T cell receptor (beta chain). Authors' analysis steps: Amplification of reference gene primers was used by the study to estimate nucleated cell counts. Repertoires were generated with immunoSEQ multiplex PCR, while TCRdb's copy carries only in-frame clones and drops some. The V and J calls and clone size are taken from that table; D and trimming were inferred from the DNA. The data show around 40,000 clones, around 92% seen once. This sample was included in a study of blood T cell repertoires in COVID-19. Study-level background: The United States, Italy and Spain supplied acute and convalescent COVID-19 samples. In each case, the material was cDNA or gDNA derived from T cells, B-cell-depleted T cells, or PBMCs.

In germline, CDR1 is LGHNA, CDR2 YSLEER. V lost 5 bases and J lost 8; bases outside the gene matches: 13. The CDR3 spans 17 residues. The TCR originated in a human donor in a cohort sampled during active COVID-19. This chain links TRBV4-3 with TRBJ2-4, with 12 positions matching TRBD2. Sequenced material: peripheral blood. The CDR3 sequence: CASSSGPGLAGRDIQYF. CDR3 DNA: TGCGCCAGCAGCTCAGGGCCTGGACTAGCGGGAAGGGACATTCAGTACTTC.